The 10 T cell receptor beta chains presented below share a single source sample, sequenced in a study of identifying expanded T cells in peripheral blood. TCRdb's table, derived via immunoSEQ multiplex PCR, lists solely in-frame clones and lacks some. The repertoire holds some 130,000 clones, with about 86% as singletons. Sequencing input: blood. These receptors originate from a person aged 18 to 69 in good health.

This clone turned up a few times. The chain joins TRBV6-5 to TRBJ1-2; D may be TRBD1 (6 bases). The CDR3 runs to 15 residues. With 7 bases removed from V and 7 bases from J, the gap between germline ends came to 22 bases. Germline V lookup: CDR1 MNHEY, CDR2 SVGAGI. For the CDR3, the DNA is TGTGCCAGCACCAGTTTCACACAGGGAACGGGTGGCTACACCTTC. It codes for CASTSFTQGTGGYTF.

The CDR3 coding sequence is TGTGCCAGCAGCCGCGTTGGCGGGGAGCTGTTTTTT. Translating it yields CASSRVGGELFF. The genes are TRBV7-8 and TRBJ2-2, with no clear D. The CDR3 spans 12 residues. The V gene's germline CDR1 is SGHVS and CDR2 FQNEAQ. V was shortened by 5 bases and J by 7 bases, with 8 bases between the two germline ends.

The chain combines TRBV5-8 with TRBJ1-2; D is perhaps TRBD1 (5 bases). The CDR3 is made up of 14 amino acids. With 5 bases removed from V and 0 bases from J, the gap between germline ends came to 11 bases. The germline V gene has CDR1 SGHTS and CDR2 YDEGEE. CDR3 bases: TGTGCCAGCAGTAGGCAGGGCACTAACTATGGCTACACCTTC. Encoded protein: CASSRQGTNYGYTF. Together with reference TRBV5-8 and TRBJ1-2, the CDR3 gives the full variable domain: EAGVTQSPTHLIKTRGQQATLRCSPISGHTSVYWYQQALGLGLQFLLWYDEGEERNRGNFPPRFSGRQFPNYSSELNVNALELEDSALYLCASSRQGTNYGYTFGSGTRLTVV.

This sequence joins TRBV28 and TRBJ1-2; D possibly corresponds to TRBD1 (6 bases). The CDR3 has 14 amino acids. V shed 2 bases and J shed 6 bases, with 13 bases lying between them. The germline V gene has CDR1 MDHEN and CDR2 SYDVKM. CDR3 loop: CASSLGYREHGYTF. The CDR3 DNA reads as TGTGCCAGCAGTTTAGGGTACAGGGAACATGGCTACACCTTC.

J is TRBJ2-1 and V is TRBV5-1; no reliable D call. Trimming cost V 3 bases and J 0 bases, with 7 bases left between them. The CDR3 loop spans 14 amino acids. Germline-derived CDR1 and CDR2 are SGHRS and YFSETQ. The CDR3 is CASSYESSYNEQFF. CDR3 nucleotides: TGCGCCAGCAGCTACGAGAGCTCCTACAATGAGCAGTTCTTC.

The rearrangement uses TRBV7-9 and TRBJ1-1, with D maybe TRBD1 (5 bases). The CDR3 extends over 13 amino acids. The V end lost 6 bases, the J end lost 2 bases, and 10 bases lay between the germline ends. In germline, CDR1 is SEHNR, CDR2 FQNEAQ (reference sequence). The CDR3 DNA sequence: TGTGCCAGCAGTTCAGACAGAAACACTGAAGCTTTCTTT. This gives the protein CASSSDRNTEAFF.

This rearrangement joins TRBV5-4 to TRBJ2-5; D is possibly TRBD2 (5 bases). The germline V gene has CDR1 SGHNT and CDR2 YYREEE (reference sequence). There are 15 residues in the CDR3. V lost 4 bases and J lost 7, with 20 bases in between. The CDR3 region is CASSPRADRLGTQYF. DNA of the CDR3: TGTGCCAGCAGCCCGCGGGCAGACCGCCTGGGGACCCAGTACTTC.

The chain recombines TRBV2 with TRBJ2-3; D gene uncertain. The CDR3 loop spans 13 amino acids. The germline V gene has CDR1 SNHLY and CDR2 FYNNEI. V was clipped by 7 bases and J by 4 bases, with 12 bases between them. CDR3 sequence: CASKLTLSDTQYF. The CDR3 DNA is TGTGCCAGCAAGTTGACTCTGTCAGATACGCAGTATTTT.

The CDR3 loop is CSVGQGAPGELFF. The CDR3 region has the DNA TGCAGCGTTGGCCAGGGGGCCCCCGGGGAGCTGTTTTTT. The chain is built from TRBV29-1 and TRBJ2-2; 8 nucleotides agree with TRBD1. This CDR3 is 13 amino acids long. V gave up 4 bases and J gave up 6 bases; unmatched junction bases: 4. Germline values: CDR1 SQVTM, CDR2 ANQGSEA.

The chain uses TRBV5-1 and TRBJ2-2; 8 nucleotides agree with TRBD2. The CDR3 spans 16 residues. Germline lookup yields CDR1 SGHRS and CDR2 YFSETQ. Unmatched junction bases numbered 5, after V lost 0 bases and J lost 4 bases. CDR3 sequence reads: CASSLASGSLTGELFF. DNA of the CDR3: TGCGCCAGCAGCTTGGCCAGCGGGAGCCTCACCGGGGAGCTGTTTTTT.